The clone carrying this T cell receptor beta chain counts as medium-sized by frequency. Its antigen is as yet unknown. These data are taken from a study of T cell clusters in autoimmune cytopenias. Overall study results and limits: Compared with active autoimmune hepatitis patients, healthy donors showed 2.5 to 3-fold more exclusive TRB clusters. Physiological T cell clusters of healthy donors were apparently absent in primary autoimmune cytopenia patients.

Germline V gene data show CDR1 as MNHEY and CDR2 as SVGAGI. The CDR3 contains 16 residues. One tube held mixed TRB-A and TRB-B primer pools for touch-down PCR. TCRdb re-called the multiplex PCR reads and shows each CDR3 protein once, DNA omitted. The sample's table shows about 4,800 distinct CDR3 sequences. TRB was amplified from roughly 0.25 ug of peripheral blood genomic DNA per sample. The sample also formed part of further work on T cell repertoires in aging, cancer and after chemotherapy. That paper notes: Compared with age-matched healthy donors, untreated hematological or solid cancer patients showed higher blood TCR clonality.

This sequence joins TRBV6-5 and TRBJ2-2; the D call from TCRdb, TRBD1, cannot be confirmed without DNA. Sequencing was performed on peripheral blood. The clonotype comes from a human donor in good health. CDR3 sequence reads: CASTQTGGGNTGELFF.